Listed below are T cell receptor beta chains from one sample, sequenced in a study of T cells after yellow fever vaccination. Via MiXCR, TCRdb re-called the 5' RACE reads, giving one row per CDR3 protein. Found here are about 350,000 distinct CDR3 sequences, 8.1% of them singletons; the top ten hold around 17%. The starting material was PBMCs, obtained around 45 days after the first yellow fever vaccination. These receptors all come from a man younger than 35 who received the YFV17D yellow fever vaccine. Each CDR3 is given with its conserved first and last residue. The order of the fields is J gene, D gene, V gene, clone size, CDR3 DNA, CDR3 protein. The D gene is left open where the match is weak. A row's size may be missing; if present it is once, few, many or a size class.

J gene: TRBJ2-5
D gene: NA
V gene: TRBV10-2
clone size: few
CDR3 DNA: TGCGCCAGCAGTGAAGGAACAGGGTTGGAGGAGACCCAGTACTTC
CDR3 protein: CASSEGTGLEETQYF

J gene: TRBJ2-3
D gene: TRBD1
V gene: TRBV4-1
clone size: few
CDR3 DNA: TGCGCCAGCAGCCACATGGACAGGCTGGCCATCACAGATACGCAGTATTTT
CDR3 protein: CASSHMDRLAITDTQYF

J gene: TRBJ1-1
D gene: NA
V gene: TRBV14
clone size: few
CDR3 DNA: TGTGCCAGCAGCCGGAACACAGGTTACACTGAAGCTTTCTTT
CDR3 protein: CASSRNTGYTEAFF

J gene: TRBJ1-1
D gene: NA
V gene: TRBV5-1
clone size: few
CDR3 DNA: TGCGCCAGCAGCATCACAGTGAACACTGAAGCTTTCTTT
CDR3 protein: CASSITVNTEAFF

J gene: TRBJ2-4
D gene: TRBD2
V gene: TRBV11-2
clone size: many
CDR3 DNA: TGTGCCAGCAGCTTAGAGGTAGCGGGGGCCATAGGGAACATTCAGTACTTC
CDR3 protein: CASSLEVAGAIGNIQYF

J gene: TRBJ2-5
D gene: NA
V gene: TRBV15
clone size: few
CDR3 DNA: TGTGCCACACGGGGGCTGGAAGAGACCCAGTACTTC
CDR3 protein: CATRGLEETQYF

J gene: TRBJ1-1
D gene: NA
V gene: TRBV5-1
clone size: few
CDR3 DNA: TGCGCCAGCAGCTTGGTGAAGGGGGAACCGTACCAATCAAATGAAGCTTTCTTT
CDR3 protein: CASSLVKGEPYQSNEAFF

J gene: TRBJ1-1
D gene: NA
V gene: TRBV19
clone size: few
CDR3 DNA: TGTGCCAGTAGTATCCCAGGGTTGGGCACTGAAGCTTTCTTT
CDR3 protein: CASSIPGLGTEAFF

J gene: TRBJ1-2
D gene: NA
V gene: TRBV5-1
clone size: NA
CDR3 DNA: TGCGCCAGCAGCTTGGATACAGGCTATGGCTACACCTTC
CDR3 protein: CASSLDTGYGYTF

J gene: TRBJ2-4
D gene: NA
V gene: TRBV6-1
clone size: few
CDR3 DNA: TGTGCCAGCACAGGAGGCTTAGCCAAAAACATTCAGTACTTC
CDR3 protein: CASTGGLAKNIQYF

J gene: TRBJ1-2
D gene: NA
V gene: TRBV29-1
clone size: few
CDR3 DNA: TGCAGCGTTGATCGTAGCCCTGGGGGTAGCTATGGCTACACCTTC
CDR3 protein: CSVDRSPGGSYGYTF